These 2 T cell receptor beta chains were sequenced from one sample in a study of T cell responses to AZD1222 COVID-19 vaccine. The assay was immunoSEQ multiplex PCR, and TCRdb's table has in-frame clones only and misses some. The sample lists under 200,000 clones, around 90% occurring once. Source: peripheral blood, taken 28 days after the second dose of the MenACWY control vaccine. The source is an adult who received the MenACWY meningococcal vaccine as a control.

DNA for the CDR3: TGTGCCAGCAGTCACCGGGACTCAAGCAAAAACATTCAGTACTTC. Residues: CASSHRDSSKNIQYF. The rearrangement links TRBV6-2 or TRBV6-3 to TRBJ2-4; possible D gene TRBD2, 6 bases. This CDR3 is 15 amino acids long. Trimming shortened V by 5 bases and J by 3 bases, and 14 bases separated the two germline ends. Looked up from germline, CDR1 is MNHEY and CDR2 is SVGEGT.

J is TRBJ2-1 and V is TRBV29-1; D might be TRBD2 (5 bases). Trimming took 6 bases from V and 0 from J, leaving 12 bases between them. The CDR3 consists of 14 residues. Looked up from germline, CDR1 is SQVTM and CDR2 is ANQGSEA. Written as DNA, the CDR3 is TGCAGCGTCCTAGGAGGCATCTCCTACAATGAGCAGTTCTTC. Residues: CSVLGGISYNEQFF.